This record covers a single T cell receptor (beta chain). Unique molecular identifiers were used to barcode this TCRbeta library. Each CDR3 protein is one row after TCRdb ran MiXCR on the PCR reads. The data contain roughly 610,000 distinct CDR3 sequences, about 11% of them singletons. This entry is derived from a study of T-cell reconstitution after alpha-beta-depleted transplantation in children. The CDR3 has 16 amino acids. Trimming took 4 bases from V and 0 from J, leaving 16 bases between them. CDR1 SGHRS and CDR2 YFSETQ come from the germline V gene. Sequenced material: PBMCs from the stem cell graft donor, taken from the stem cell graft. The J gene is TRBJ1-2, the V gene TRBV5-1; D is unclear. This clonotype was obtained from a human donor who donated a stem cell graft to a child with acute myeloid leukemia. CDR3 sequence: CASSPTRRTTNYGYTF. The CDR3 region has the DNA TGCGCCAGCAGCCCAACTCGACGGACCACTAACTATGGCTACACCTTC.